The TCR beta chain described here comes from a study of blood T cells in healthy people across ages (dated by TCRdb to the mid-2010s). Turning to the overall study: In model experiments, roughly one uniquely barcoded TCR beta cDNA molecule per two T cells was captured by template switching. To track age-related changes in TCR beta repertoire diversity, the study relied on deep sequencing normalized with unique cDNA molecular identifiers. The donors were divided into four age groups: young (average roughly 15 years), middle-aged (approximately 39), aged (about 60) and long-lived (roughly 88). To avoid experimental bias, donors of different ages were randomly spread across the sequencing lanes. Two additional independent replicas of 1 million unique cDNA reads from the same blood draw were analyzed for two donors (one aged 18 to 30 and one aged 80 or older). Results the study describes overall, beyond this receptor: Compared with the aged group, more naive CD4+ T cells, fewer expanded clones and increased TCR diversity were shown by the long-lived group, suggesting age selection. Estimates of total diversity based on one million sequenced T cells were considered lower bounds and underestimates. There was a strong correlation between observed TCR beta diversity and the percentage of naive T cells measured by flow cytometry. Because profiling used bulk unsorted PBMCs, naive and antigen-experienced compartments could not be compared conclusively. The CMV infection status of donors was not known, potentially confounding age-related changes in expanded clonotypes. Observed TCR beta diversity per million T cells fell roughly linearly with age, and a significant reduction was already apparent by age around 36.

Only a few counts were recorded for this clonotype. The antigen it recognizes is unknown. No per-base quality is available; no much larger clone lies one base away. The germline V gene specifies SGHTA as CDR1 and FQGNSA as CDR2. Measured from the cysteine to the phenylalanine, the CDR3 is 15 residues long. The sequence is cut down to CDR3 DNA, 45 bases in frame from base 1. Trimming removed 4 bases from V and 3 bases from J, leaving 14 bases between the germline ends. Systemically healthy Caucasian individuals from Russia, roughly 40 in total and aged roughly 6 to 90 years, were included as donors. Each donor gave approximately 9.3 milliliters of peripheral blood, collected into EDTA-treated Vacutainer tubes. Ficoll-Paque density-gradient centrifugation was used to isolate PBMCs, with at least 7 million per sample. Total RNA, at least 5 micrograms per sample, was extracted from PBMCs with Trizol reagent. Naive CD45RAhigh/CD27high T cell percentages were measured by flow cytometry on a PBMC aliquot from every donor.

The method was 5' RACE. TCRdb names Illumina HiSeq 2500 as the instrument used. The second PCR ran for about 7 to 11 cycles and used a J-beta primer mix along with a sample-barcoded 5' primer. Each TCR beta cDNA molecule received a unique molecular identifier from a template-switch 5' adaptor carrying 12 random nucleotides. At least 2.5 million CDR3-containing paired-end reads were obtained from each sample. All of the RNA was converted into first-strand cDNA using the Mint cDNA synthesis kit, with a TRBC-specific oligonucleotide serving as the primer. After uracil-DNA glycosylase treatment, a first 18-cycle PCR used universal primers M1SS and BC2_uni_R on all cDNA. Per the source publication's procedure: Each sample was normalized by randomly selecting 1 million high-quality reads, each carrying a distinct molecular identifier. Reads with shared molecular identifiers were discarded instead of being binned into consensus sequences. CDR3 identification, clonotype clustering and error correction used MiTCR with a Q25 quality threshold and the strictest error-elimination algorithm. A nonparametric unseen species model with Euler transformation was used to estimate lower-bound total TCR beta diversity. TCRdb applied fastp at Q25 and MiXCR to the public reads, then kept only in-frame beta chains. Rows with one shared CDR3 protein collapse into an entry with the most common genes and DNA. Here the V and J calls rest on TCRdb's processing, not on the authors' analysis. The sample contains about 900,000 distinct CDR3 sequences, approximately 59% of them found a single time. Of the sample, 28% falls within the top ten clones.

The chain links TRBV7-2 with TRBJ2-3; the D gene is perhaps TRBD2, on 6 matching bases. Input material: blood. The clonotype comes from a man aged 25 to 45 in good health. The CDR3 amino acid sequence is: CASSSDGGVTDTQYF. The DNA is as follows: TGTGCCAGCAGCTCCGACGGGGGTGTAACAGATACGCAGTATTTT. Beyond the CDR3, the reference TRBV7-2 and TRBJ2-3 genes provide the residues; the full variable domain reads: GAGVSQSPSNKVTEKGKDVELRCDPISGHTALYWYRQSLGQGLEFLIYFQGNSAPDKSGLPSDRFSAERTGGSVSTLTIQRTQQEDSAVYLCASSSDGGVTDTQYFGPGTRLTVL.